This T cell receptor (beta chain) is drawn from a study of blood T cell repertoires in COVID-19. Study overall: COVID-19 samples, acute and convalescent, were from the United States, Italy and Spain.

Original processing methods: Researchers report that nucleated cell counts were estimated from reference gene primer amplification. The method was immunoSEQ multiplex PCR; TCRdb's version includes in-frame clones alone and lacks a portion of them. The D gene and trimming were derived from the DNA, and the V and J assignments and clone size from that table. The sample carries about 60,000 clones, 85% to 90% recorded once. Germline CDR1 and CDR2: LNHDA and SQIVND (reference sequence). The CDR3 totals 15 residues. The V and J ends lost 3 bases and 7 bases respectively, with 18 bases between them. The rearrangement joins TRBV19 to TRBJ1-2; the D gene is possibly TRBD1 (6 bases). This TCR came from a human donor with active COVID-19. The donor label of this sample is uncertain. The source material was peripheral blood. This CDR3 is CASSMTDRHVPGYTF. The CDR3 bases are TGTGCCAGTAGTATGACGGACAGACACGTCCCTGGCTACACCTTC.